This TCR beta chain derives from a study of T cell repertoires in cytomegalovirus infection (dated by TCRdb to about 2019). Notes on the research overall: The peptide stimulations were aimed at well-studied HLA-B-restricted epitopes as well as recently identified HLA-C-restricted CMV epitopes, whose presentation resists viral immunomodulation. The HLA type of each donor mattered for the analysis, because public TCR beta signatures pointed to carriage of CMV infection along with the matching HLA type. What the study reported, not specific to this receptor: Carriers of CMV infection plus the relevant HLA type were discriminated by the cumulative frequency of public TCR beta family members in the study cohort and in an independent roughly 340-donor cohort. The ex vivo response was dominated by HLA-C-restricted CMV-specific TCR beta clonotypes, which also provided the single most frequent clonotype in two of eight donors.

This clonotype was counted a few times. It has no known antigen specificity. The sample holds no much larger clone one base away, and base qualities are not on file. Sequencer: Illumina HiSeq 1500. TCRdb ran its own pipeline on the public reads, namely fastp trimming at Q25 and MiXCR clone calling, and kept in-frame beta chains. Entries are consolidated by CDR3 protein sequence, retaining the most common genes and DNA. The sample contains around 900,000 distinct CDR3 sequences, around 30% of them found a single time. The leading ten clones occupy over 11% of the sample. The treatment or condition label for this specimen denotes: in vitro stimulation with specific CMV peptide epitopes to enrich CMV-specific T cells. V is pared back by 4 bases and J by 3 bases, with 13 bases lying between the germline termini. Sequences ENHRY (CDR1) and SYGVKD (CDR2) are obtained from the germline V gene. The CDR3 goes from the cysteine to the phenylalanine over 14 residues. Here the CDR3 DNA is all that survives: 42 bases in frame from base 1.

In this chain, TRBV10-3 is recombined with TRBJ2-7; the D gene cannot be named for sure. This TCR came from a human donor in good health (CMV status not recorded). Some clones in this sample may be carry-over from other donors' samples. The material sequenced was cultured CD8+ T cells from PBMCs, taken from culture after CMV antigen stimulation. The CDR3 here reads CAISGTVLHYEQYF. The sequenced DNA is TGTGCCATCAGTGGAACGGTGCTTCACTACGAGCAGTACTTC.